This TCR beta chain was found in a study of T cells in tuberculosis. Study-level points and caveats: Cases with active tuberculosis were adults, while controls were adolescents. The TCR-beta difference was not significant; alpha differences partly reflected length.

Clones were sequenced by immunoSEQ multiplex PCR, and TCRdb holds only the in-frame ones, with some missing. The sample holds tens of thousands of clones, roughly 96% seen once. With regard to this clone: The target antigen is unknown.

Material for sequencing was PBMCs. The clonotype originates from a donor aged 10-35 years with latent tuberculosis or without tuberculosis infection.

This chain's CDR3 is CASSLDPFPSGGVGETQYF. Here the CDR3 DNA reads TGTGCCAGCAGCTTAGATCCCTTTCCAAGCGGGGGGGTCGGGGAGACCCAGTACTTC. The chain is built from TRBV7-2 and TRBJ2-5; TRBD2 agrees at 10 bases. Trimming cost V 1 base and J 5 bases; bases outside gene matches: 16. The CDR3 totals 19 residues. Germline lookup yields CDR1 SGHTA and CDR2 FQGNSA. Using reference TRBV7-2 and TRBJ2-5 for the parts outside the CDR3, the full variable domain is GAGVSQSPSNKVTEKGKDVELRCDPISGHTALYWYRQSLGQGLEFLIYFQGNSAPDKSGLPSDRFSAERTGGSVSTLTIQRTQQEDSAVYLCASSLDPFPSGGVGETQYFGPGTRLLVL.